Below, 15 T cell receptor beta chains from the same sample are listed, as sequenced in a study of human T cells and chemical hapten exposure. TCRdb independently ran MiXCR on the 5' RACE reads; one entry per CDR3 protein. The table shows tens of thousands of distinct CDR3 sequences, with 15% to 20% occurring only once. Total RNA was extracted from unfractionated whole blood. The receptor source for this set is a female donor in good health.

The chain recombines TRBV20-1 with TRBJ1-1; 10 bases align to TRBD1. The CDR3 covers 15 residues. Germline values: CDR1 DFQATT, CDR2 SNEGSKA (reference sequence). J lost 3 bases, V lost 1 base, and 5 bases had no gene match. The CDR3 nucleotides are TGCAGTGCTAGAGGACAGGGGGCCCGCGACACTGAAGCTTTCTTT. Protein: CSARGQGARDTEAFF.

V and J are TRBV4-1 and TRBJ1-2, with D maybe TRBD1 (5 bases). V was trimmed by 4 bases and J by 6 bases, leaving 12 bases between them. CDR1 and CDR2 from the germline V gene are MGHRA and YSYEKL. This CDR3 is 13 amino acids long. DNA for the CDR3: TGCGCCAGCAGCCCTGACAGAGGAGATGGCTACACCTTC. As protein: CASSPDRGDGYTF.

This clonotype was observed many times. CDR3 in DNA: TGTGCCAGCAGCCCGGGCCCCGGGGCCCAGTACTTC. It yields the protein CASSPGPGAQYF. The chain recombines TRBV5-8 with TRBJ2-5; possible D gene TRBD2, 5 bases. The germline V and J ends were trimmed by 4 bases and 9 bases, with 13 bases remaining between them. Germline V CDR1 and CDR2: SGHTS, YDEGEE. The CDR3 totals 12 residues. Full variable domain (rest looked up from reference TRBV5-8 and TRBJ2-5): EAGVTQSPTHLIKTRGQQATLRCSPISGHTSVYWYQQALGLGLQFLLWYDEGEERNRGNFPPRFSGRQFPNYSSELNVNALELEDSALYLCASSPGPGAQYFGPGTRLLVL.

The CDR3 bases are TGTGCCAGCAGCTTGGGGGCCGCGGATCCCATTGAAGCTTTCTTT. Translation gives CASSLGAADPIEAFF. J is TRBJ1-1 and V is TRBV7-9; tentative D call: TRBD1 (6 bases). V lost 3 bases and J 7 bases, leaving 18 bases between the germline ends. This CDR3 has 15 residues. From germline, CDR1 is SEHNR and CDR2 FQNEAQ (reference sequence).

At least ten counts were recorded for this clonotype. The chain combines TRBV5-1 with TRBJ1-1, with D maybe TRBD1 (5 bases). The CDR3 totals 13 residues. The ends were cut back, 5 bases at V and 7 bases at J, with 15 bases in the middle. The germline gives CDR1 SGHRS, CDR2 YFSETQ. The CDR3 DNA sequence: TGCGCCAGCAGGGTGGGGCTTCGGAATGAAGCTTTCTTT. Its translation is CASRVGLRNEAFF. Looking up the rest from reference TRBV5-1 and TRBJ1-1 gives the full variable domain: KAGVTQTPRYLIKTRGQQVTLSCSPISGHRSVSWYQQTPGQGLQFLFEYFSETQRNKGNFPGRFSGRQFSNSRSEMNVSTLELGDSALYLCASRVGLRNEAFFGQGTRLTVV.

The V call is TRBV27, the J call TRBJ2-3; 7 bases are shared with TRBD2. The CDR3 has 15 residues. Unmatched junction bases numbered 7, after V lost 6 bases and J lost 1 base. Germline V gene lookup returns CDR1 MNHEY and CDR2 SMNVEV (reference sequence). The CDR3 coding sequence is TGTGCCAGCAGGCTCTTGGGGGGGGGCACAGATACGCAGTATTTT. It yields the protein CASRLLGGGTDTQYF.

This clonotype was seen a few times. V is TRBV2 and J is TRBJ1-2; D perhaps matches TRBD1 (5 bases). This CDR3 is 14 amino acids long. The germline V gene encodes CDR1 SNHLY and CDR2 FYNNEI. The V end was cut by 6 bases, the J end by 6 bases, with 17 bases between. The DNA of the CDR3 is TGTGCCAGCAGCCGGGGGGGTAAAGGGGATGGCTACACCTTC. This encodes CASSRGGKGDGYTF.

This chain joins TRBV6-2 or TRBV6-3 and TRBJ1-5; 9 positions agree with TRBD1. The V segment lost 2 bases and the J segment 1 base; nucleotides outside the gene matches: 6. CDR1 is MNHEY, CDR2 SVGEGT, per germline. The CDR3 is made up of 17 amino acids. The CDR3 protein is CASSYPSDRGSNQPQHF. CDR3 DNA sequence: TGTGCCAGCAGTTACCCTTCTGACAGGGGGAGCAATCAGCCCCAGCATTTT.

A few counts support this clonotype. This chain joins TRBV10-3 and TRBJ1-4; the D is unclear. The CDR3 runs to 15 residues. Trimming removed 2 bases at V and 4 bases at J, with 11 bases between. The germline gives CDR1 ENHRY, CDR2 SYGVKD. The CDR3: CAISEGEAGNEKLFF. The DNA for the CDR3 is TGTGCCATCAGTGAGGGGGAAGCGGGTAATGAAAAACTGTTTTTT.

This clonotype was seen only a few times. The chain couples TRBV28 to TRBJ2-7, with D perhaps TRBD2 (5 bases). The V end was cut by 1 base, the J end by 5 bases, with 15 bases between. CDR1 and CDR2 (germline): MDHEN, SYDVKM. The CDR3 is 15 residues long. The CDR3 reads CASSLSTRGADEQYF. The DNA for the CDR3 is TGTGCCAGCAGTTTATCTACTAGAGGTGCCGACGAGCAGTACTTC.

This chain joins TRBV7-2 and TRBJ1-2; 9 bases fit TRBD1. This CDR3 has 16 residues. Looked up from germline, CDR1 is SGHTA and CDR2 is FQGNSA. J gave up 7 bases and V 0 bases, and 9 bases lay outside the gene matches. The CDR3 region has the DNA TGTGCCAGCAGCTTAGCGGCGGACAGGGGTAAAGGTGGCTACACCTTC. It is translated as CASSLAADRGKGGYTF.

This clonotype has more than one count but fewer than ten. CDR3 protein: CASSLPSPNTDTQYF. CDR3 sequence (DNA): TGCGCCAGCAGCTTACCTAGCCCGAACACAGATACGCAGTATTTT. This sequence joins TRBV5-1 and TRBJ2-3; tentative D call: TRBD2 (5 bases). The V gene's germline CDR1 is SGHRS and CDR2 YFSETQ. Trimming removed 2 bases at V and 2 bases at J, with 12 bases between. The CDR3 has 15 amino acids.

The chain carries TRBV12-3 or TRBV12-4 and TRBJ1-1; tentative D call: TRBD1 (6 bases). The V gene lost 5 bases and the J gene lost 2 bases, with 15 bases spanning the gap. This CDR3 comprises 15 residues. CDR3 coding DNA: TGTGCCAGCAGTCCGATCATAGGGGGAAACACTGAAGCTTTCTTT. It yields the protein CASSPIIGGNTEAFF.

This chain uses TRBV11-2 with TRBJ2-5; D may be TRBD1 (6 bases). The CDR3 extends over 16 amino acids. The V end was cut by 1 base, the J end by 2 bases, with 14 bases between. In germline, CDR1 is SGHAT, CDR2 FQNNGV. CDR3 nucleotides: TGTGCCAGCAGCTTAGGCCCCGGGACAACTCAAGAGACCCAGTACTTC. Amino acids: CASSLGPGTTQETQYF.

This clonotype turned up a few times. The chain combines TRBV24-1 with TRBJ2-1; D ambiguous. Germline values: CDR1 KGHDR, CDR2 SFDVKD. The CDR3 is 13 residues long. Trimming pared 5 bases from V and 6 bases from J, leaving 10 bases between. CDR3 nucleotide sequence: TGTGCCACCAGTGTAGGAAGTGGCAATGAGCAGTTCTTC. It is translated as CATSVGSGNEQFF.